The sequence of this TCR beta chain was determined in a study of beta chain features in type 1 diabetes listed by TCRdb under 2018. About the full investigation: Mean age, gender distribution, total cell number and subset yield were not different between patients and healthy donors. A total of about 100,000,000 sorted cells were examined across all samples, and RNA yield correlated strongly with the number of cells per subset. The study compared TCRB repertoires of sorted circulating CD4+ T cell subsets between recently diagnosed type 1 diabetes patients and matched healthy donors. Whereas all 30 or so donors provided naive and central memory subsets, regulatory and stem cell-like memory subsets were isolated from just 8 patients and about 8 healthy donors.

Each donor gave one peripheral blood draw, averaging approximately 120 mL, which was collected into heparinised tubes. Naive, central memory, regulatory and stem cell-like memory CD4+ T cells were sorted on a BD FACSAria II using a panel including CD45RO, CCR7, CD25, CD127, CD95 and CD27. Purity was above 98% for every sorted population. PBMCs were isolated immediately by Lymphoprep density gradient centrifugation and stained directly without culture. So that batch effects would be minimized, each experiment stained and sorted samples in pairs, pairing one healthy donor with one patient. About this clone: Its antigen remains unidentified. No qualities accompany the bases; no much larger clone lies one base away.

The germline V gene supplies CDR1 MDHEN and CDR2 SYDVKM. Including cysteine and phenylalanine, the CDR3 has 16 amino acids. The entry retains the CDR3 DNA only, 48 bases that are in frame from base 1. V is cut back by 6 bases and J by 0 bases, with 10 bases in the junction unmatched. The entire isolated RNA was reverse transcribed using the High Capacity cDNA Reverse Transcription Kit, and thus expressed TCRB transcripts were sequenced. Deep immunoSEQ sequencing was applied to naive, central memory and regulatory T cell samples, giving an average of approximately 3.8 million total reads per sample. After sorted cells were lysed in RLT buffer, RNA was extracted with DNase-treated RNeasy Micro or Mini kits, with the choice depending on cell number. To prevent cross-contamination, every cell subset was processed on its own, while patient and healthy donor samples were processed together. The immunoSEQ multiplex PCR was used to amplify TCRB sequences from cDNA, yielding 87-bp fragments that span the CDR3 region. Sequencing of the amplicons was performed on the Illumina HiSeq platform. Processing in the source paper ran as follows. Synthetic template baselines were used to correct PCR bias computationally, reads within Hamming distance 2 were collapsed, and singletons that could not be merged were discarded. By aligning reads against IMGT, V, D and J genes, CDR3 length, and insertions or deletions at six rearrangement sites were assigned. Clonotype counts were normalized to sorted cell number within each subset before computing true diversity and Gini coefficients with the tcR R package. The overlap coefficient, calculated on TCRB nucleotide sequences, was used to quantify repertoire sharing. As a proxy for the pre-selection repertoire, out-of-frame TCRB sequences from naive cells were analyzed. Imported from immuneACCESS, the table was reduced by TCRdb to in-frame sequences with V and J called. These copies leave out some clones; in studies compared against another copy, an unresolved V gene accounts for under half, and the cause of the remainder is not known. Clone size and the V and J calls come from that table; the DNA yielded D and trimming. The sample table records hundreds of thousands of clones; about 9.3% of these occur just once. About 0.037% of the sample lies in the top ten.

General study outcomes and caveats: Patients with type 1 diabetes made fewer insertions and deleted more nucleotides at VDJ recombination sites, implying thymic rearrangement abnormalities. PCR may preferentially amplify shorter templates, but because patient and control samples were amplified and corrected together, any resulting skew would affect both groups equally. Because the HLA sub-analyses included only small numbers of individuals, any influence of HLA type on TCRB rearrangement was left unresolved. Because cDNA rather than genomic DNA was sequenced, highly expressing activated cells could have been over-represented, although no difference in activation and CD3 levels was found between groups. Naive, central memory and regulatory TCRB repertoires appeared more similar among patients than among healthy donors. In all four CD4+ subsets, TCRB CDR3 length was moderately but significantly shorter in type 1 diabetes patients.

The sequence came from a woman between 18 and 29 years old in good health. The chain was built from TRBV28 and TRBJ2-7; 8 middle bases align to TRBD1. Sequencing was done on a sample of naive CD4+ T cells from blood. The cell subset or site label on this specimen signifies: true naive CD4+ T cells. The DNA is TGTGCCAGCAGCCCCTCCGGACAGGGTGACTCCTACGAGCAGTACTTC. Its amino acids are CASSPSGQGDSYEQYF. Beyond the CDR3, the reference TRBV28 and TRBJ2-7 genes provide the residues; the full variable domain reads: DVKVTQSSRYLVKRTGEKVFLECVQDMDHENMFWYRQDPGLGLRLIYFSYDVKMKEKGDIPEGYSVSREKKERFSLILESASTNQTSMYLCASSPSGQGDSYEQYFGPGTRLTVT.